A single T cell receptor (beta chain) is shown here with its context. TCRdb's copy holds only in-frame clones and misses some; the assay was immunoSEQ multiplex PCR. Seen here are 150,000 to 200,000 clones, around 82% observed once, and the top ten hold about a sixth. This entry belongs to a study of blood T cell repertoires in COVID-19. In the study overall: Samples taken during acute and convalescent COVID-19 were collected in the United States, Italy and Spain.

Participants were aged about 18 to 90 years from approximately 23 US areas. Researchers sorted participants into cohorts using their self-reported clinical history. What was sequenced was PBMCs or T cells enriched from blood (not recorded which). The clonotype comes from a woman aged 45-60 years with acute COVID-19.

CDR3 nucleotides: TGTGCCAGCAGCCCCGCGGCGGGACTAGATAACAATGAGCAGTTCTTC. Residues: CASSPAAGLDNNEQFF. This chain uses TRBV6-2 or TRBV6-3 with TRBJ2-1; TRBD2 aligns across 8 bases. The CDR3 has 16 amino acids. From germline, CDR1 is MNHEY and CDR2 SVGEGT. Trimming took 6 bases from V and 5 from J; bases not matched to a gene: 12.